The 7 T cell receptor beta chains given below trace back to one sample, sequenced in a study of blood T cells in healthy people across ages. Then a second PCR, running roughly 7 to 11 cycles, was carried out with a sample-barcoded 5' primer and a J-beta primer mix. TCRdb passed the 5' RACE reads through MiXCR, listing each CDR3 protein once. The top ten hold 2% to 2.5% of the sample, which has 1.5 million to 2 million distinct CDR3 sequences, roughly 49% seen once. Sequenced sample: blood. These receptors came from a woman aged 40-49 years in good health.

This clonotype appeared a single time. This sequence may be a read error, since a much larger clone differs from it by one base. The chain combines TRBV18 with TRBJ2-3; no definite D call. Trimming left V 3 bases short and J 4 bases short, with 14 bases between. CDR1 and CDR2 from the germline V gene are KGHSH and LQKENI. The CDR3 covers 15 residues. The CDR3 coding sequence is TGTGCCAGCTCACCTAGAATCAGATATGCAGATACGCAGTATTTT. Protein: CASSPRIRYADTQYF.

The rearrangement links TRBV7-3 to TRBJ1-2, with D uncertain. The germline V gene has CDR1 SGHTA and CDR2 FQGTGA. CDR3 length: 14 amino acids. Trimming took 2 bases from V and 1 from J, leaving 8 bases between them. The CDR3 here is CASSLGLVNYGYTF. CDR3 sequence (DNA): TGTGCCAGCAGCTTAGGTTTGGTTAACTATGGCTACACCTTC. The full variable domain, rest sourced from reference TRBV7-3 and TRBJ1-2, is GAGVSQTPSNKVTEKGKYVELRCDPISGHTALYWYRQSLGQGPEFLIYFQGTGAADDSGLPNDRFFAVRPEGSVSTLKIQRTERGDSAVYLCASSLGLVNYGYTFGSGTRLTVV.

The chain links TRBV4-3 to TRBJ2-2; D not resolved. The V end lost 4 bases, the J end lost 2 bases, and 8 bases lay between the germline ends. CDR3 length: 14 residues. CDR1 is LGHNA, CDR2 YSLEER, per germline. The CDR3 reads CASSPLLNTGELFF. CDR3 bases: TGCGCCAGCAGCCCGTTACTAAACACCGGGGAGCTGTTTTTT.

J is TRBJ2-3 and V is TRBV3-1; D gene unclear. Trimming stripped 2 bases from V and 1 base from J, with 16 bases between. The CDR3 loop spans 17 amino acids. Germline V gene sequence: CDR1 LGHDT, CDR2 YNNKEL (reference sequence). CDR3 coding DNA: TGTGCCAGCAGCCAAAGTCCCTACAAGATTGGCACAGATACGCAGTATTTT. Its protein is CASSQSPYKIGTDTQYF.

This clonotype was seen only a few times. V usage is TRBV12-3 or TRBV12-4 and J usage is TRBJ2-1, with D hard to call. The CDR3 is 14 residues long. Trimming took off 5 bases at V and 4 bases at J, with 12 bases between the two ends. CDR3 sequence (DNA): TGTGCCAGCAGTCCGCCAAATCAGTACAATGAGCAGTTCTTC. This encodes CASSPPNQYNEQFF.

The V gene is TRBV10-3, the J gene TRBJ1-2; TRBD1 aligns across 7 bases. This CDR3 is built from 13 residues. Germline V lookup: CDR1 ENHRY, CDR2 SYGVKD. The trim removed 6 bases at V and 6 bases at J, leaving 7 bases unmatched. The CDR3 spells CAIRRQGIDGYTF. DNA for the CDR3: TGTGCCATCAGAAGACAGGGTATCGATGGCTACACCTTC.

This clonotype was counted a few times. The gene calls are TRBV6-5 and TRBJ2-5; D perhaps matches TRBD2 (6 bases). The CDR3 loop spans 15 amino acids. Germline CDR1 MNHEY, CDR2 SVGAGI. The V end was cut by 2 bases, the J end by 4 bases, with 14 bases between. The CDR3 DNA reads as TGTGCCAGCAGTTACCGAGGAGGGCCGGGAGAGACCCAGTACTTC. This gives the protein CASSYRGGPGETQYF.